A selection of T cell receptor beta chains follows, all from one sample in a study of blood T cell repertoires in COVID-19. Method: immunoSEQ multiplex PCR; TCRdb's copy keeps in-frame clones and lacks some. The table shows about 210,000 clones, with 75% to 85% occurring only once. What was sequenced was peripheral blood. The source is a woman aged 70-85 years with COVID-19, enrolled during active disease. Both conserved end residues are part of each CDR3. Clone size is not always given. Where it is, it says once, few, many or a class for expanded clones.

v_call,clone_size,cdr3_aa
TRBV20-1,NA,CSASPGHKNTEAFF
TRBV20-1,many,CSATPDREPFF
TRBV7-2,NA,CASSQTGTTYEQYF
TRBV7-7,NA,CASSLGYGGQGEQFF
TRBV24-1,NA,CATSDSGQGGSGANVLTF
TRBV19,few,CASSIAPGEYYNEQFF
TRBV11-1,NA,CASSLGQGAWNEQFF
TRBV7-2,NA,CASKVRGSSYEQYF
TRBV19,NA,CASSILRGGYNEQFF
TRBV2,few,CASSDSLAGGHTQYF
TRBV15,NA,CATSYDYYEQYF
TRBV6-1,NA,CASSEAGQGAGELFF